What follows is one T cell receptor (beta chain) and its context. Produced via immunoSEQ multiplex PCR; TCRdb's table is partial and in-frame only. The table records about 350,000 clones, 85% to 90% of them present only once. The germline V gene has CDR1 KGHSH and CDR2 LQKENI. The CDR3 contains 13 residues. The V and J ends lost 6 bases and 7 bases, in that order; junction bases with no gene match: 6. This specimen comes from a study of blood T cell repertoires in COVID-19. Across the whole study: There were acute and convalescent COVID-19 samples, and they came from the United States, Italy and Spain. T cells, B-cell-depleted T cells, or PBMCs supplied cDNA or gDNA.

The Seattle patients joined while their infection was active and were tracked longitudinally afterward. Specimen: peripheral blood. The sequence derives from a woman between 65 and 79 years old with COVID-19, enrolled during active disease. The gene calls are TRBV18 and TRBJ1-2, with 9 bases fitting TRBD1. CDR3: CASSRDRAIGYTF. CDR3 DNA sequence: TGTGCCAGCTCTCGGGACAGGGCTATTGGCTACACCTTC. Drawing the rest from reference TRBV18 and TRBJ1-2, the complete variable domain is NAGVMQNPRHLVRRRGQEARLRCSPMKGHSHVYWYRQLPEEGLKFMVYLQKENIIDESGMPKERFSAEFPKEGPSILRIQQVVRGDSAAYFCASSRDRAIGYTFGSGTRLTVV.